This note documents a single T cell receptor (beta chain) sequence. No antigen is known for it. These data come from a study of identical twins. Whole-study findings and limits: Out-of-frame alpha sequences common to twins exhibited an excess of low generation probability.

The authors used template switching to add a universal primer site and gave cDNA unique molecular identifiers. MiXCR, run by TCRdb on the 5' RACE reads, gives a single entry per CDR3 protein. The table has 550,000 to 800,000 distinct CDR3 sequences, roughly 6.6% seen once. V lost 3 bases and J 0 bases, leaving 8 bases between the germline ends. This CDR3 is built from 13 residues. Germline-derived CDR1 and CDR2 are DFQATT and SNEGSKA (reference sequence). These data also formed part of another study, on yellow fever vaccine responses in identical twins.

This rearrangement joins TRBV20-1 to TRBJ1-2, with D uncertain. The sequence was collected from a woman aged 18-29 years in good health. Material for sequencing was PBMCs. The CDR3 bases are TGCAGTGCTAGTCTAGGATCTAACTATGGCTACACCTTC. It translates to CSASLGSNYGYTF.